This TCR beta chain was sequenced in a study of CD8 T cells in ankylosing spondylitis. Making the TCR beta libraries involved quantitative 5'-RACE with molecular barcodes. TCRdb re-analysed the 5' RACE reads in MiXCR, keeping a single row per CDR3 protein. The table records fewer than 250,000 distinct CDR3 sequences, 10% of them present only once. The study's findings and limits: Seemingly characteristic of ankylosing spondylitis blood was a TCR beta motif consisting of 7 or 8 highly homologous variants. A subset of motif variants has previously been described in the synovial fluid and blood of reactive arthritis.

This clonotype showed up just a few times. Its target is unknown. The CDR3 spans 19 residues. Germline V gene sequence: CDR1 MGHDK, CDR2 SYGVNS. V lost 5 bases and J lost 1; bases outside the gene matches: 10. The V and J genes are TRBV25-1 and TRBJ2-6, with TRBD1 identical over 11 bases. The sequence was collected from a male donor with ankylosing spondylitis or in good health (not recorded which). The sample comprised blood, either unsorted or a sorted T cell fraction (not recorded which). CDR3 sequence: CASSPLGQGGPSGANVLTF. The CDR3 DNA follows: TGTGCCAGCAGTCCCCTGGGACAGGGGGGGCCATCTGGGGCCAACGTCCTGACTTTC.